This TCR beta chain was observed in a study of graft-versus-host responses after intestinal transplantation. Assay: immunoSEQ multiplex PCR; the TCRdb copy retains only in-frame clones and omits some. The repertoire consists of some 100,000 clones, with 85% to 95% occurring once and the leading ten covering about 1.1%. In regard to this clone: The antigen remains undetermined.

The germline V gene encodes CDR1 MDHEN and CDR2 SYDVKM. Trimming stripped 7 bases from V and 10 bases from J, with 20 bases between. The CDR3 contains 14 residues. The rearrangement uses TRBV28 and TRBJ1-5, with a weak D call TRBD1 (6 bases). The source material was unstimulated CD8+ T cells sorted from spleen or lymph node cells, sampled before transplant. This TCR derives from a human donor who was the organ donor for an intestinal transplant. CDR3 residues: CASKGGAGVEPQHF. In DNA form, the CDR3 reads TGTGCCAGCAAGGGGGGCGCGGGGGTTGAACCCCAGCATTTT. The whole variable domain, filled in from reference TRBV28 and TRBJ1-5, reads DVKVTQSSRYLVKRTGEKVFLECVQDMDHENMFWYRQDPGLGLRLIYFSYDVKMKEKGDIPEGYSVSREKKERFSLILESASTNQTSMYLCASKGGAGVEPQHFGDGTRLSIL.